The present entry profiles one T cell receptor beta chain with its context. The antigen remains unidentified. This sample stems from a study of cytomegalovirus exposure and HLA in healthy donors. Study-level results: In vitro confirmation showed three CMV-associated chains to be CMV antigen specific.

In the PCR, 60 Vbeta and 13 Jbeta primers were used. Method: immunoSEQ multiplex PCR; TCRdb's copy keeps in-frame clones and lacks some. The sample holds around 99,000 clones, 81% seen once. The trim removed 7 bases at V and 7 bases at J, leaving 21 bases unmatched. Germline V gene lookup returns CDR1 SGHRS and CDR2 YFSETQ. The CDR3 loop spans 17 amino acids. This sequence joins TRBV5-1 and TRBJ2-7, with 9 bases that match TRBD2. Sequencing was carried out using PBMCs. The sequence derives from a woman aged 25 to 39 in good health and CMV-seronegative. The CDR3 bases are TGCGCCAGCGCAGAGTTCGTACAAGCGTCTCTAGCGGGAGAGCAGTACTTC. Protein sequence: CASAEFVQASLAGEQYF.